These 22 T cell receptor beta chains were sequenced from one sample in a study of Ad26.COV2.S vaccination and SARS-CoV-2 variants. Sequencing was performed with immunoSEQ multiplex PCR; in TCRdb, only in-frame clones are kept and a portion is missing. The profile shows 380,000 or so clones, roughly 91% of them singletons. Treatment here: roughly 20 received Ad26.COV2.S at low or high dose, single or two shots; a few received placebo; per-sample allocation not given. Repertoires come from day 63 after the first vaccine or placebo injection. Sequenced here: peripheral blood, sampled in a trial of Ad26.COV2.S vaccine versus placebo. All receptors come from a person between 18 and 65 years old who received the Ad26.COV2.S COVID-19 vaccine or a placebo.

The chain is built from TRBV6-1 and TRBJ2-1, with D unclear. Per the germline V gene, CDR1 is MNHNS and CDR2 is SASEGT. The CDR3 is 15 residues long. The V gene lost 2 bases and the J gene lost 0 bases, with 8 bases spanning the gap. The DNA of the CDR3 is TGTGCCAGCAGTGAACAGCCAGGCTCCTACAATGAGCAGTTCTTC. This translates into CASSEQPGSYNEQFF.

V and J are TRBV29-1 and TRBJ1-1; the D gene is possibly TRBD1 (5 bases). CDR1 is SQVTM and CDR2 is ANQGSEA in the germline V gene. This CDR3 has 12 residues. Trimming stripped 4 bases from V and 4 bases from J, with 10 bases between. The DNA of the CDR3 is TGCAGCGTTGGCAGGGAGAGCACTGAAGCTTTCTTT. Protein sequence: CSVGRESTEAFF.

This chain uses TRBV2 with TRBJ1-5; TRBD1 agrees at 8 bases. CDR3 size: 15 residues. V shed 0 bases, J shed 6 bases, and the junction held 4 bases outside the gene matches. Germline values: CDR1 SNHLY, CDR2 FYNNEI. CDR3 protein: CASSEAGGQGQPQHF. In DNA, the CDR3 is TGTGCCAGCAGTGAAGCGGGAGGACAGGGTCAGCCCCAGCATTTT.

J is TRBJ2-1 and V is TRBV28; 10 bases match TRBD1. The CDR3 sequence is 15 residues long. V shed 6 bases and J 9 bases; nucleotides not matched to a gene: 11. Germline V lookup: CDR1 MDHEN, CDR2 SYDVKM. This CDR3 is CASRTPGTGASEQFF. CDR3 nucleotide sequence: TGTGCCAGCAGAACCCCCGGGACAGGGGCGAGTGAGCAGTTCTTC.

This chain links TRBV6-2 or TRBV6-3 with TRBJ2-7, with a tentative D call TRBD1 (5 bases). This CDR3 comprises 14 residues. Per the germline V gene, CDR1 is MNHEY and CDR2 is SVGEGT. Trimming cost V 0 bases and J 3 bases, with 9 bases left between them. The DNA for the CDR3 is TGTGCCAGCAGTTACTCAGGGGCTGGCTACGAGCAGTACTTC. Protein product: CASSYSGAGYEQYF.

The sample holds many counts of this clone. The rearrangement joins TRBV3-1 (or the pseudogene TRBV3-2) to TRBJ1-1; 9 nucleotides match TRBD1. With V trimmed by 4 bases and J by 5 bases, 11 bases remained unmatched. The CDR3 contains 16 residues. Germline lookup yields CDR1 LGHDT and CDR2 YNNKEL (reference sequence). The CDR3 nucleotides read TGTGCCAGCAGCCGTCCGTTACAGGGGGCGGGTACTGAAGCTTTCTTT. Protein: CASSRPLQGAGTEAFF.

The chain links TRBV4-1 to TRBJ2-2, with TRBD1 as a possible D gene (6 bases). Per the germline V gene, CDR1 is MGHRA and CDR2 is YSYEKL. V was trimmed by 2 bases and J by 0 bases, leaving 10 bases between them. This CDR3 spans 16 amino acids. CDR3 loop: CASSQSDRSNTGELFF. CDR3 DNA: TGCGCCAGCAGCCAATCCGACAGGTCGAACACCGGGGAGCTGTTTTTT.

The chain is built from TRBV7-8 and TRBJ2-1; D might be TRBD2 (6 bases). Germline assignment: CDR1 SGHVS and CDR2 FQNEAQ. There are 15 residues in the CDR3. Trimming took off 5 bases at V and 0 bases at J, with 11 bases between the two ends. The CDR3 nucleotides read TGTGCCAGCAGCCCTAGCGTGAACTCCTACAATGAGCAGTTCTTC. Its protein is CASSPSVNSYNEQFF.

The J gene is TRBJ2-1, the V gene TRBV14; D perhaps matches TRBD1 (6 bases). The CDR3 sequence is 12 residues long. CDR1 SGHDN and CDR2 FVKESK come from the germline V gene. Between the trimmed V and J ends, which lost 0 bases and 10 bases, there was a span of 7 bases. The CDR3 here is CASSQDRGEQFF. Here the CDR3 DNA reads TGTGCCAGCAGCCAAGATAGGGGGGAGCAGTTCTTC.

This clone has a single count. The J gene is TRBJ1-5, the V gene TRBV30; the D is unclear. This CDR3 spans 16 amino acids. Per germline, CDR1 GTSNPN and CDR2 SVGIG (reference sequence). The V end lost 0 bases, the J end lost 4 bases, and 16 bases lay between the germline ends. The CDR3 bases are TGTGCCTGGAGTGTACTGGAAGGGCCGCTAAATCAGCCCCAGCATTTT. Translated: CAWSVLEGPLNQPQHF.

The chain has TRBV6-1 and TRBJ2-3, with TRBD2 identical over 8 bases. The germline CDR1 and CDR2 sequences are MNHNS and SASEGT. CDR3 length equals 15 residues. With 3 bases clipped from V and 4 bases from J, the junction kept 6 bases outside the gene matches. The CDR3 sequence is CASSEASGRPDTQYF. For the CDR3, the DNA is TGTGCCAGCAGTGAGGCTAGCGGGCGACCAGATACGCAGTATTTT.

V gene TRBV18 combines with J gene TRBJ2-2, with D hard to call. Trimming removed 6 bases from V and 5 bases from J, with 13 bases in between. CDR3 length: 14 residues. Germline values: CDR1 KGHSH, CDR2 LQKENI. This CDR3 reads CASSPPDGTGELFF. CDR3 sequence (DNA): TGTGCCAGCTCCCCTCCCGATGGTACCGGGGAGCTGTTTTTT.

The chain joins TRBV16 to TRBJ1-6; tentatively, D is TRBD1 (5 bases). This CDR3 region has 16 residues. The germline gives CDR1 KGHSY, CDR2 FQNENV. Trimming took off 4 bases at V and 7 bases at J, with 17 bases between the two ends. The CDR3 nucleotides are TGTGCCAGCAGCCCCTCCGGGGACCCAGACAATTCACCCCTCCACTTT. Translation gives CASSPSGDPDNSPLHF.

Concerning this clone: Other nucleotide sequences from this sample produce the same CDR3. V is TRBV9 and J is TRBJ1-1; D remains ambiguous. This CDR3 spans 13 amino acids. V was clipped by 0 bases and J by 1 base, with 4 bases between them. Germline V gene data show CDR1 as SGDLS and CDR2 as YYNGEE. In DNA, the CDR3 is TGTGCCAGCAGCGTAGATCAGAACACTGAAGCTTTCTTT. Protein: CASSVDQNTEAFF.

The chain recombines TRBV6-6 with TRBJ2-5; D remains ambiguous. Germline V CDR1 and CDR2: MNHNY, SVGAGI (reference sequence). The CDR3 runs to 14 residues. The V gene lost 0 bases and the J gene lost 5 bases, with 10 bases spanning the gap. The CDR3 reads CASSYSGVEETQYF. The DNA of the CDR3 is TGTGCCAGCAGTTACTCTGGGGTGGAGGAGACCCAGTACTTC.

The chain couples TRBV6-5 to TRBJ2-5, with D perhaps being TRBD1 or TRBD2 (5 bases each). Germline V lookup: CDR1 MNHEY, CDR2 SVGAGI. The CDR3 is made up of 13 amino acids. Trimming left V 4 bases short and J 6 bases short, with 12 bases between. The CDR3 DNA reads TGTGCCAGCAGTTCGAGACCGGGGCAGACCCAGTACTTC. Amino acid sequence: CASSSRPGQTQYF.

V gene TRBV19 combines with J gene TRBJ2-3, with no clear D. Trimming took 5 bases from V and 6 from J, leaving 12 bases between them. From germline, CDR1 is LNHDA and CDR2 SQIVND (reference sequence). The CDR3 contains 13 residues. This chain's CDR3 is CASSAFSLDTQYF. Here the CDR3 DNA reads TGTGCCAGTAGTGCCTTTTCCTTGGATACGCAGTATTTT.

V gene TRBV3-1 (or the pseudogene TRBV3-2) combines with J gene TRBJ2-5, with 9 nucleotides matching TRBD2. From germline, CDR1 is LGHDT and CDR2 YNNKEL (reference sequence). The CDR3 runs 15 residues. The V gene end was trimmed by 4 bases and the J gene end by 5 bases; junction bases not matched to a gene: 8. CDR3 DNA sequence: TGTGCCAGCAGCCTCCTAGCGGGGAGAGGGGAGACCCAGTACTTC. This sequence encodes CASSLLAGRGETQYF.

The V gene is TRBV27, the J gene TRBJ2-1; 14 bases agree with TRBD2. V lost 1 base and J lost 4; bases outside the gene matches: 6. The germline V gene has CDR1 MNHEY and CDR2 SMNVEV (reference sequence). CDR3 length: 18 amino acids. The CDR3 spells CASSLLTSGRAMYNEQFF. CDR3 in DNA: TGTGCCAGCAGTTTATTGACTAGCGGGAGGGCTATGTACAATGAGCAGTTCTTC.

This chain joins TRBV12-3 or TRBV12-4 and TRBJ1-1; TRBD1 is a possible D gene (6 bases). V dropped 6 bases and J dropped 11 bases, with 16 bases sitting between them. CDR3 length equals 12 residues. CDR3 protein: CASSQGGVGAFF. The CDR3 nucleotides are TGTGCCAGCAGCCAAGGGGGGGTTGGTGCTTTCTTT.

This rearrangement joins TRBV6-6 to TRBJ2-1; 10 bases match TRBD2. The CDR3 has 15 amino acids. Per germline, CDR1 MNHNY and CDR2 SVGAGI (reference sequence). V lost 6 bases to trimming and J lost 4 bases; unmatched junction nucleotides: 6. The CDR3 sequence is CASSPSGGGYNEQFF. The CDR3 bases are TGTGCCAGCAGCCCAAGCGGGGGGGGGTACAATGAGCAGTTCTTC.

The V call is TRBV9, the J call TRBJ2-7, with D possibly TRBD1 on 5 matching bases. The CDR3 spans 13 residues. V was clipped by 0 bases and J by 7 bases, with 11 bases between them. Germline CDR1 is SGDLS and CDR2 is YYNGEE. The CDR3 nucleotides read TGTGCCAGCAGCGTAGGCTCAGGGTGGGAGCAGTACTTC. Translation: CASSVGSGWEQYF.